One and the same sample provided the 6 T cell receptor beta chains below, sequenced in a study of blood T cell repertoires in COVID-19. Produced via immunoSEQ multiplex PCR; TCRdb's table is partial and in-frame only. Among over 200,000 clones, 86% were seen once, and the ten largest hold roughly 3.2%. The sample taken for sequencing was PBMCs or T cells enriched from blood (not recorded which). The receptor set was obtained from a woman aged 45-65 years in a cohort exposed to, infected with or recovered from COVID-19 (not recorded which).

A few counts support this clone. The chain's CDR3 is CASSAQSIGTRYGYTF. The CDR3 coding sequence is TGCGCCAGCTCGGCACAATCTATAGGGACACGTTATGGCTACACCTTC. The chain is built from TRBV5-1 and TRBJ1-2; the D gene is possibly TRBD1 (6 bases). The CDR3 totals 16 residues. Trimming removed 7 bases at V and 5 bases at J, with 24 bases between. Germline V gives CDR1 SGHRS, CDR2 YFSETQ. The full variable domain, in which reference TRBV5-1 and TRBJ1-2 provide the parts outside the CDR3, is KAGVTQTPRYLIKTRGQQVTLSCSPISGHRSVSWYQQTPGQGLQFLFEYFSETQRNKGNFPGRFSGRQFSNSRSEMNVSTLELGDSALYLCASSAQSIGTRYGYTFGSGTRLTVV.

The chain is built from TRBV2 and TRBJ1-1; unclear D gene. Trimming took off 0 bases at V and 7 bases at J, with 6 bases between the two ends. This CDR3 is 12 amino acids long. From germline, CDR1 is SNHLY and CDR2 FYNNEI. The CDR3 region has the DNA TGTGCCAGCAGTGAAGCACAGTTTGAAGCTTTCTTT. Residues: CASSEAQFEAFF. Filled out from reference TRBV2 and TRBJ1-1, the complete variable domain reads EPEVTQTPSHQVTQMGQEVILRCVPISNHLYFYWYRQILGQKVEFLVSFYNNEISEKSEIFDDQFSVERPDGSNFTLKIRSTKLEDSAMYFCASSEAQFEAFFGQGTRLTVV.

The V gene is TRBV11-2, the J gene TRBJ2-7; 9 bases line up with TRBD1. The CDR3 is 12 amino acids. Trimming cost V 9 bases and J 5 bases; bases outside gene matches: 5. Germline lookup yields CDR1 SGHAT and CDR2 FQNNGV. The DNA for the CDR3 is TGTGCCAGTGGGGACAGGGCCCACGAGCAGTACTTC. This encodes CASGDRAHEQYF.

The chain is built from TRBV7-9 and TRBJ2-5, with 9 bases aligning to TRBD2. CDR1 and CDR2 (germline): SEHNR, FQNEAQ (reference sequence). J lost 5 bases, V lost 7 bases, and 11 bases had no gene match. CDR3 length: 15 residues. The DNA for the CDR3 is TGTGCCAGCACCGGCGGGGGGGCACTCGAGGAGACCCAGTACTTC. Amino acid sequence: CASTGGGALEETQYF.

The chain recombines TRBV6-5 with TRBJ1-5; TRBD1 agrees at 8 bases. The V gene end was trimmed by 0 bases and the J gene end by 5 bases; junction bases not matched to a gene: 0. The germline V gene encodes CDR1 MNHEY and CDR2 SVGAGI. CDR3 length: 14 residues. CDR3: CASSYSTGDQPQHF. In DNA form, the CDR3 reads TGTGCCAGCAGTTACTCGACAGGGGATCAGCCCCAGCATTTT.

This clone came up a few times. The CDR3 DNA reads TGTGCCAGCCGTGTACAGGGGGCTGGGGCCAACGTCCTGACTTTC. Translated: CASRVQGAGANVLTF. The chain uses TRBV28 and TRBJ2-6, with TRBD1 identical over 8 bases. CDR1 is MDHEN, CDR2 SYDVKM, per germline. The CDR3 extends over 15 amino acids. J gave up 2 bases and V 8 bases, and 5 bases lay outside the gene matches.